This TCR beta chain was observed in a study of pediatric ulcerative colitis. As for the study in general: Ulcerative colitis patients had pancolitis or left-sided colitis, with confirming histology.

The sample holds one count of this clone. The antigen is not known. Rectal tissue came from one to two pinch biopsies taken at colonoscopy. The protocol was immunoSEQ multiplex PCR, while the TCRdb copy is restricted to in-frame clones and leaves out a portion. Of 40,000 to 55,000 clones listed, roughly 79% are singletons. Study outcomes and limitations: Clonal expansions reduced rectal repertoire diversity in acute severe colitis.

Trimming removed 1 base at V and 5 bases at J, with 5 bases between. There are 12 residues in the CDR3. Germline V gives CDR1 SGHVS, CDR2 FNYEAQ. Sequenced material: gut tissue. This sequence was found in a girl between 5 and 17 years old with moderate ulcerative colitis. The chain couples TRBV7-6 to TRBJ2-5; D unresolved. The CDR3 reads CASSLVTETQYF. CDR3 bases: TGTGCCAGCAGCTTAGTAACTGAGACCCAGTACTTC.